This is a list of T cell receptor beta chains from one sample in a study of T-cell reconstitution after alpha-beta-depleted transplantation in children. TCRdb re-derived calls from the PCR reads in MiXCR, one entry per CDR3 protein. There are around 80,000 distinct CDR3 sequences in the sample; 18% occur only once, and about 54% lies in the top ten. Source: PBMCs, mostly from graft donor cells, taken 360 days after TCRalphabeta/CD19-depleted stem cell transplant. Receptors originate from a male patient under 10 years old who had a stem cell transplant for acute lymphoblastic leukemia, so the T cells may come from the graft donor. CDR3s include the opening cysteine and the closing phenylalanine or tryptophan. D genes are given only for firm matches. Only some rows state a clone size, as once, few, many or a class for expanded clones.

J | size | D | V | DNA | CDR3
TRBJ1-1 | few | - | TRBV12-3/TRBV12-4 | TGTGCCAGCAGAGCGGACACCCTGAACACTGAAGCTTTCTTT | CASRADTLNTEAFF
TRBJ2-7 | - | TRBD2 | TRBV11-3 | TGTGCCAGCAGCCCCCGACTAGCGGGCTACGAGCAGTACTTC | CASSPRLAGYEQYF
TRBJ1-1 | few | TRBD1 | TRBV12-3/TRBV12-4 | TGTGCCAGCAGTTCTGGCAGGGGGCTGAGAGGCACTGAAGCTTTCTTT | CASSSGRGLRGTEAFF
TRBJ2-7 | - | - | TRBV12-3/TRBV12-4 | TGTGCCAGCAGTTTTTCATTCAGACCCTCCTACGAGCAGTACTTC | CASSFSFRPSYEQYF
TRBJ2-2 | few | TRBD2 | TRBV5-1 | TGCGCCAGCAGCTTCCTTAAGCGGGAGGGGAACACCGGGGAGCTGTTTTTT | CASSFLKREGNTGELFF
TRBJ2-2 | few | - | TRBV9 | TGTGCCAGCAGCGTAGGGGGCGGGGAGCTGTTTTTT | CASSVGGGELFF
TRBJ1-4 | many | - | TRBV6-5 | TGTGCCAGCAGTACTACAGGTCTCCCCGATGAAAAACTGTTTTTT | CASSTTGLPDEKLFF
TRBJ1-4 | - | - | TRBV12-3/TRBV12-4 | TGTGCCAGCAGTTTTAGAAGTATCGAAAAACTGTTTTTT | CASSFRSIEKLFF
TRBJ2-1 | - | TRBD2 | TRBV7-9 | TGTGCCAGCACCGACGGGAGGTACAATGAGCAGTTCTTC | CASTDGRYNEQFF
TRBJ1-6 | - | - | TRBV6-2/TRBV6-3 | TGTGCCAGCAGACGAACGGGACTCAGCTCCTATAATTCACCCCTCCACTTT | CASRRTGLSSYNSPLHF
TRBJ2-1 | few | - | TRBV12-3/TRBV12-4 | TGTGCCAGCAGTTTAAGTCAGGCCCATAATGAGCAGTTCTTC | CASSLSQAHNEQFF
TRBJ2-2 | - | TRBD2 | TRBV11-2 | TGTGCCAGCAGCTCCTTCTATAGACTAGCGGGAGGGCACGGGGAGCTGTTTTTT | CASSSFYRLAGGHGELFF
TRBJ1-1 | - | - | TRBV13 | TGTGCCAGCAGCCGGAAGAACACTGAAGCTTTCTTT | CASSRKNTEAFF
TRBJ2-1 | few | - | TRBV5-1 | TGCGCCAGCAGGCCGTCTAGCTCCTACAATGAGCAGTTCTTC | CASRPSSSYNEQFF
TRBJ2-5 | once | TRBD1 | TRBV5-1 | TGCGCCAGCAGCTTGCGGACAGGCAAATCGGAGACCCAGTACTTC | CASSLRTGKSETQYF
TRBJ2-4 | - | - | TRBV28 | TGTGCCAGCAGTTTATGGGCGGGTGGGGGCTTATGGGACATTCAGTACTTC | CASSLWAGGGLWDIQYF
TRBJ2-7 | few | - | TRBV27 | TGTGCCAGCAGTTTAGCGGGACACTACTACGAGCAGTACTTC | CASSLAGHYYEQYF
TRBJ2-3 | few | - | TRBV7-9 | TGTGCCAGCAGCTTACTAGGTGGGACCGAGGCAGATACGCAGTATTTT | CASSLLGGTEADTQYF
TRBJ2-3 | - | - | TRBV7-6 | TGTGCCAGCAGCTTATTGGCCAGGCGCACAGATACGCAGTATTTT | CASSLLARRTDTQYF
TRBJ2-1 | many | TRBD2 | TRBV7-9 | TGTGCCAGCAGCCCTAGCGGGAGCTCCTACAATGAGCAGTTCTTC | CASSPSGSSYNEQFF
TRBJ2-7 | few | - | TRBV4-1 | TGCGCCAGCAGCCACTACGAGCAGTACTTC | CASSHYEQYF
TRBJ2-5 | few | - | TRBV7-8 | TGTGCCAGCAGCTTGAAGGGACCTAAAGAGACCCAGTACTTC | CASSLKGPKETQYF
TRBJ1-6 | - | - | TRBV7-8 | TGTGCCAGCAGCTTAGCTCTTTCAGCTAATTCACCCCTCCACTTT | CASSLALSANSPLHF